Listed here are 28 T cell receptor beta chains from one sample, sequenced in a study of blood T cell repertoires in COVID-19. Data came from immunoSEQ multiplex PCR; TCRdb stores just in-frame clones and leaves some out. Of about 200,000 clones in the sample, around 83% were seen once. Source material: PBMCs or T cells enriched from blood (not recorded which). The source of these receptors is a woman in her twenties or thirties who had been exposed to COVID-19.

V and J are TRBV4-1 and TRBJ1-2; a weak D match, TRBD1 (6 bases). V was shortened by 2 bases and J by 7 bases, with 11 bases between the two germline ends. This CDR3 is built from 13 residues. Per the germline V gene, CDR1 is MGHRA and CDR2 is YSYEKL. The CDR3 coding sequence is TGCGCCAGCAGCCAACTGGGGGCCGGTGGCTACACCTTC. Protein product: CASSQLGAGGYTF.

This CDR3 reads CASSESRGLYNSPLHF. The CDR3 DNA sequence: TGTGCCAGCAGTGAATCGAGGGGGCTATATAATTCACCCCTCCACTTT. This chain links TRBV2 with TRBJ1-6, with TRBD1 matching over 7 bases. This CDR3 is built from 16 residues. Germline V gene data show CDR1 as SNHLY and CDR2 as FYNNEI. J lost 4 bases, V lost 2 bases, and 5 bases had no gene match. The full variable domain, with the rest looked up from reference TRBV2 and TRBJ1-6, is EPEVTQTPSHQVTQMGQEVILRCVPISNHLYFYWYRQILGQKVEFLVSFYNNEISEKSEIFDDQFSVERPDGSNFTLKIRSTKLEDSAMYFCASSESRGLYNSPLHFGNGTRLTVT.

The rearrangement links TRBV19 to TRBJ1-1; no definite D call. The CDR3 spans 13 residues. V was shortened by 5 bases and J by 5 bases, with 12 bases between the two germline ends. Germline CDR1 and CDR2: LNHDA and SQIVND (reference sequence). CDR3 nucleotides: TGTGCCAGTAGTCGGGGAGTAAGAACTGAAGCTTTCTTT. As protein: CASSRGVRTEAFF. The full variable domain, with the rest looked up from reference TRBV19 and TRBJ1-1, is DGGITQSPKYLFRKEGQNVTLSCEQNLNHDAMYWYRQDPGQGLRLIYYSQIVNDFQKGDIAEGYSVSREKKESFPLTVTSAQKNPTAFYLCASSRGVRTEAFFGQGTRLTVV.

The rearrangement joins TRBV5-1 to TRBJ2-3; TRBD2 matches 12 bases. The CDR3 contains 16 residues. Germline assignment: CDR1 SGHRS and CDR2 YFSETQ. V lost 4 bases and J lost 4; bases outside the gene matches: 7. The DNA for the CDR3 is TGCGCCAGCAGCGATCGGACTAGCGGGGAAGCAGATACGCAGTATTTT. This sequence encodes CASSDRTSGEADTQYF.

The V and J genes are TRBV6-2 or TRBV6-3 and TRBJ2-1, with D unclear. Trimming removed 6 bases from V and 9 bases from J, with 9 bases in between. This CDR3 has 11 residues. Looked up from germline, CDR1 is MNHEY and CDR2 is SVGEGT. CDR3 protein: CASSPVSEQFF. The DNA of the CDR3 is TGTGCCAGCAGCCCTGTGAGTGAGCAGTTCTTC.

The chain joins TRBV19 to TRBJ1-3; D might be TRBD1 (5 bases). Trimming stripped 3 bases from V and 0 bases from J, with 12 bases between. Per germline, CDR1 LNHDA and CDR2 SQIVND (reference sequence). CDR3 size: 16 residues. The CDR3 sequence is CASSIPDILSGNTIYF. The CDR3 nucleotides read TGTGCCAGTAGTATCCCGGACATTCTCTCTGGAAACACCATATATTTT.

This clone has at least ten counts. The CDR3 reads CASSQNPGQGDGYTF. The CDR3 coding sequence is TGTGCCAGCAGCCAAAACCCCGGACAGGGCGATGGCTACACCTTC. The chain employs TRBV4-2 and TRBJ1-2, with 8 bases aligning to TRBD1. From germline, CDR1 is LGHNA and CDR2 YNFKEQ. The CDR3 totals 15 residues. The ends lost 2 bases at V and 6 bases at J; junction bases unmatched: 8.

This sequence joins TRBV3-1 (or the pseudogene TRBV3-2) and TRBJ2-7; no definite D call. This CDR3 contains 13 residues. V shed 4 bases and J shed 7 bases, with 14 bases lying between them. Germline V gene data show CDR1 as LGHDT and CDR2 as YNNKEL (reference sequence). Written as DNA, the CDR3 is TGTGCCAGCAGCCCCAACGGAGCGAGGGAGCAGTACTTC. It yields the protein CASSPNGAREQYF.

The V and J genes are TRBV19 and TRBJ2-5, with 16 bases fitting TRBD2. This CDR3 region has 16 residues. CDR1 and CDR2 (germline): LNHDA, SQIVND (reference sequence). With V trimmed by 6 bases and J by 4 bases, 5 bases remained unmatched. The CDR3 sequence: CASSQGTSGRGETQYF. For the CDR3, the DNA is TGTGCCAGTAGCCAGGGGACTAGCGGGAGGGGAGAGACCCAGTACTTC. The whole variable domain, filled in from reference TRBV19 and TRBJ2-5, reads DGGITQSPKYLFRKEGQNVTLSCEQNLNHDAMYWYRQDPGQGLRLIYYSQIVNDFQKGDIAEGYSVSREKKESFPLTVTSAQKNPTAFYLCASSQGTSGRGETQYFGPGTRLLVL.

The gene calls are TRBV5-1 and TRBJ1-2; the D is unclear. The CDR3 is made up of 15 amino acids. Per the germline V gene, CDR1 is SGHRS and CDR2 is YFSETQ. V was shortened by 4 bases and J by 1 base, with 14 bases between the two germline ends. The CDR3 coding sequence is TGCGCCAGCAGCCCAATCTCAGATTTTAACTATGGCTACACCTTC. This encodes CASSPISDFNYGYTF.

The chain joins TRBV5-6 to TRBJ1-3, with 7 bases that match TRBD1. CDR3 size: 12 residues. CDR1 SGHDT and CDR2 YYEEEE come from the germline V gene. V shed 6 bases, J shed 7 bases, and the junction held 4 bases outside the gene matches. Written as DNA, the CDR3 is TGTGCCAGCACGTCAGGGGGGAACACCATATATTTT. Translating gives CASTSGGNTIYF.

CDR3 nucleotide sequence: TGTGCCAGCAACAGGGAGACAAACACCGGGGAGCTGTTTTTT. This sequence encodes CASNRETNTGELFF. The chain uses TRBV5-6 and TRBJ2-2; D may be TRBD1 (6 bases). The germline V gene encodes CDR1 SGHDT and CDR2 YYEEEE. The CDR3 is 14 amino acids. V lost 6 bases to trimming and J lost 2 bases, with 11 bases between them.

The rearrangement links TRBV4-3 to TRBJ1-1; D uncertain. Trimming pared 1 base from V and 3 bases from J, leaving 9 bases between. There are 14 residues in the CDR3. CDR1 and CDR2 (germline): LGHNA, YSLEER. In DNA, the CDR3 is TGCGCCAGCAGCCAAGCATGGCGGGACACTGAAGCTTTCTTT. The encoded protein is CASSQAWRDTEAFF.

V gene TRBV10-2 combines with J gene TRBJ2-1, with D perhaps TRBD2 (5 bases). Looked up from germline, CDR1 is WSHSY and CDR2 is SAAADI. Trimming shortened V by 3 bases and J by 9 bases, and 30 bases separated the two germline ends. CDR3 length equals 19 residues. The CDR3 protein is CASSDRLPDYPRFKGEQFF. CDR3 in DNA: TGCGCCAGCAGTGACCGACTCCCAGACTACCCCCGCTTTAAGGGTGAGCAGTTCTTC.

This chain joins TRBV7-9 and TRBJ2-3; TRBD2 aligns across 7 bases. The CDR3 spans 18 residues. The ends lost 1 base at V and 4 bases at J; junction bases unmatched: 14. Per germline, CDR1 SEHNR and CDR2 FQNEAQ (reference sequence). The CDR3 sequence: CASSLDSGEGQWADTQYF. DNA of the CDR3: TGTGCCAGCAGCTTAGACTCGGGGGAGGGGCAGTGGGCAGATACGCAGTATTTT.

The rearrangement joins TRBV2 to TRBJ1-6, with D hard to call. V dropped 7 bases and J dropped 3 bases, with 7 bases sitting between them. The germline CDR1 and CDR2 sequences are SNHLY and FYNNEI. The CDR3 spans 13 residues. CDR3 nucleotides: TGTGCCAGCAATGAGTACTATAATTCACCCCTCCACTTT. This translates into CASNEYYNSPLHF.

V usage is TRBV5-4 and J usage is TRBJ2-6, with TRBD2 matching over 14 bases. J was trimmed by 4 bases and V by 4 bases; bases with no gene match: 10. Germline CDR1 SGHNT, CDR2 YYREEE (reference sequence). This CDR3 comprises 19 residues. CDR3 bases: TGTGCCAGCAGCCGAAGGACTAGCGGGGGGAGTGTGGGGGCCAACGTCCTGACTTTC. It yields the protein CASSRRTSGGSVGANVLTF.

This chain's CDR3 is CASTAGIFVTEAFF. The CDR3 region has the DNA TGCGCCAGCACGGCAGGGATCTTTGTCACTGAAGCTTTCTTT. The rearrangement uses TRBV10-1 and TRBJ1-1; D might be TRBD1 (5 bases). CDR1 and CDR2 (germline): WNHNN, SYGVQD (reference sequence). V was pared by 7 bases and J by 4 bases, with 16 bases between. CDR3 length: 14 residues.

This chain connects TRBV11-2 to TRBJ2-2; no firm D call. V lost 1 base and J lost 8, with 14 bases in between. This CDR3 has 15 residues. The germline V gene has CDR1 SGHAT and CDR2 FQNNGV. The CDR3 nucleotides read TGTGCCAGCAGCTTAGTTTTCATTTCTCTAGGGGAGCTGTTTTTT. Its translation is CASSLVFISLGELFF.

CDR3 sequence: CASRRTGIETQYF. CDR3 DNA sequence: TGTGCCAGCCGGAGGACAGGGATTGAGACCCAGTACTTC. This rearrangement joins TRBV6-5 to TRBJ2-5, with 8 bases aligning to TRBD1. The CDR3 extends over 13 amino acids. J lost 5 bases, V lost 8 bases, and 7 bases had no gene match. Germline V gene sequence: CDR1 MNHEY, CDR2 SVGAGI.

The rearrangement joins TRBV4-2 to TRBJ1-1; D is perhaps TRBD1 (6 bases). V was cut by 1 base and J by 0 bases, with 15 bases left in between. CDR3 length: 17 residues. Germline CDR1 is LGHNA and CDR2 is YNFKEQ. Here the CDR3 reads CASSQGRTDFMNTEAFF. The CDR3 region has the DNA TGTGCCAGCAGCCAAGGCCGGACAGATTTTATGAACACTGAAGCTTTCTTT.

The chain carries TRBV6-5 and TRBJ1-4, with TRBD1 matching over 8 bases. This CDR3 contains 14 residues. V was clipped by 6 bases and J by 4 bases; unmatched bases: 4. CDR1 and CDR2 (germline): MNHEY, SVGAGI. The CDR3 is CASSRDRNNEKLFF. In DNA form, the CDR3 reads TGTGCCAGCAGCAGGGACAGGAATAATGAAAAACTGTTTTTT.

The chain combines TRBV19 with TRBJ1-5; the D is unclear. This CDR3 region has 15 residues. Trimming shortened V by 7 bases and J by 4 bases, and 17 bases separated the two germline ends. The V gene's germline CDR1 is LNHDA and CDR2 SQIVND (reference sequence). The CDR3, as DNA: TGTGCCAGTATTCAAGCGGGGTTGAGAAATCAGCCCCAGCATTTT. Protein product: CASIQAGLRNQPQHF.

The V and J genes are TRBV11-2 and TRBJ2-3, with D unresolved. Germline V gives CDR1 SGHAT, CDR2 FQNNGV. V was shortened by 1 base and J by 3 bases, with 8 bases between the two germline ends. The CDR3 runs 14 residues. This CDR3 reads CASSLVYWTDTQYF. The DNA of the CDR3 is TGTGCCAGCAGCTTAGTCTATTGGACAGATACGCAGTATTTT.

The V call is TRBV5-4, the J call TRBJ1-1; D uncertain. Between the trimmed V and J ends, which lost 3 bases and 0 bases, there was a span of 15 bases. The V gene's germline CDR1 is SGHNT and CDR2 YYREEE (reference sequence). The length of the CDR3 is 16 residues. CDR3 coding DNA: TGTGCCAGCAGCTCCGACTCCGAGCTCATGAACACTGAAGCTTTCTTT. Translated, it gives CASSSDSELMNTEAFF.

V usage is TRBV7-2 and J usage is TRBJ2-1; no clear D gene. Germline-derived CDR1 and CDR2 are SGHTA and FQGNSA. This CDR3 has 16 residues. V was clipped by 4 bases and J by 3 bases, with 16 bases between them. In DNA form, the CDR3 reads TGTGCCAGCAGCTCAAGAGCGCGGTTGGGCTACAATGAGCAGTTCTTC. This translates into CASSSRARLGYNEQFF.

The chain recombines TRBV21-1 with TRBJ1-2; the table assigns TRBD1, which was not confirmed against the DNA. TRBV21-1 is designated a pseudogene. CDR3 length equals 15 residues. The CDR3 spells CASSKETGRFYGYTF. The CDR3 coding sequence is TGTGCCAGCAGCAAGGAGACAGGACGGTTTTATGGCTACACCTTC.

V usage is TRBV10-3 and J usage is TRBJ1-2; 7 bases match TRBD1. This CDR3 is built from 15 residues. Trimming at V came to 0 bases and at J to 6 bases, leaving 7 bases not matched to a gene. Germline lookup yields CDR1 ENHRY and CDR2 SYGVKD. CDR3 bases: TGTGCCATCAGTGAGTCGAGGGGGCGCAGCCATGGCTACACCTTC. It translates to CAISESRGRSHGYTF.